Detailed here is one T cell receptor (beta chain). The target of this receptor is not known. There are no base qualities to consult, and no much larger clone falls within one base. This record comes from a study of cytomegalovirus exposure and HLA in healthy donors (dated by TCRdb to 2017 to 2019). Looking at the study overall: A later analysis indicated that the 130 or so validation repertoires were generated on the platform also employed for the 700 or so repertoires of the first cohort. The aim of the study was to test whether cataloging public T cell receptors could identify signatures of past pathogen exposure. A separate validation cohort of 100 to 150 different subjects was used in addition to the 666-subject first cohort. The study combined high-throughput TCR immunosequencing, statistical association of individual TCRs with disease status, and machine learning to predict cytomegalovirus infection status.

The library was built by means of the immunoSEQ multiplex PCR assay. As for the original processing: A statistical classification framework was developed to diagnose cytomegalovirus status using the catalog of TCR beta chain sequences. The clones in this table, taken by TCRdb from immuneACCESS, are in-frame only. Not every clone is retained; where verified, under half of the shortfall comes from an unresolved V gene, and the cause of the rest is unknown. D and trimming come from the DNA, and the V and J calls and clone size come from that table. The sample records 150,000 to 200,000 clones, approximately 84% of which are singletons. More than 6.5% of the sample belongs to the ten largest clones. Taken from cysteine to phenylalanine, the CDR3 has 13 residues. Only the CDR3 part of the read is kept: 39 bases, read in frame from the first base. The germline V gene (reference sequence) provides CDR1 MNHEY and CDR2 SMNVEV. Trimming leaves V shorter by 6 bases and J shorter by 4 bases, with the junction holding 4 bases beyond the gene matches.

What the study reported, not specific to this receptor: While some public TCRs were present in many individuals, most TCR sequences turned up only very rarely across donors. The classifier was reported to diagnose cytomegalovirus status with high specificity and sensitivity in both the original cohort and the validation cohort. It was suggested by the authors that the approach could potentially be generalized to other disease states and immunological phenotypes. Of the cluster scores, approximately 95% were above 0 in a later analysis, which found that TCRs clustered in the first cohort also tended to co-occur in the 120 or so validation repertoires. In vitro tests confirmed that three of the cytomegalovirus-associated TCR beta chains recognize cytomegalovirus antigens. In the study, some 180 TCR beta chains were listed as associated with cytomegalovirus. The validation cohort had no HLA typing available for a later analysis, so co-occurrence within that cohort was assessed over all 110 or so repertoires.

The donors were included in the validation cohort of 120 subjects, a group kept apart from the roughly 700-subject first cohort. The V and J genes are TRBV27 and TRBJ2-7; 9 bases in between match TRBD2. The specimen was PBMCs. This TCR was recovered from a man aged 18 to 35 in good health and CMV-seropositive. The CDR3 protein: CASRIAGAYEQYF. DNA sequence: TGTGCCAGCAGAATAGCGGGAGCGTACGAGCAGTACTTC.